Listed here is a single T cell receptor (beta chain). The antigen is not known. The sample comes from a study of T cells after yellow fever vaccination. The germline V gene has CDR1 MDHEN and CDR2 SYDVKM. J gave up 4 bases and V 3 bases, and 4 bases lay outside the gene matches. The CDR3 runs to 14 residues. Study-level findings and limits: Relatively few clonotypes were ones that appeared in both CD4 and CD8 compartments.

Via MiXCR, TCRdb re-called the 5' RACE reads, giving one row per CDR3 protein. Of fewer than 450,000 distinct CDR3 sequences listed, 3% to 4.5% are singletons. V and J are TRBV28 and TRBJ2-3; 7 bases agree with TRBD1. Sample: PBMCs, taken 5 days after the yellow fever booster vaccination. The sequence derives from a man younger than 35 who received the YFV17D yellow fever vaccine. The CDR3, as DNA: TGTGCCAGCAGTTTCCCAGACAGGGCAGATACGCAGTATTTT. Translated: CASSFPDRADTQYF. Together with reference TRBV28 and TRBJ2-3, the CDR3 gives the full variable domain: DVKVTQSSRYLVKRTGEKVFLECVQDMDHENMFWYRQDPGLGLRLIYFSYDVKMKEKGDIPEGYSVSREKKERFSLILESASTNQTSMYLCASSFPDRADTQYFGPGTRLTVL.